These 18 T cell receptor beta chains came from one sample sequenced in a study of T cells in Graves' hyperthyroidism and ophthalmopathy (dated by TCRdb to between 2018 and 2020). The method was multiplex PCR. Sequenced using an Illumina HiSeq 2000. TCR beta CDR3 regions were amplified from RNA transcripts. The TCR CDR3 was subjected to a first round of RT-PCR using the HTBI primer set and the Qiagen OneStep RT-PCR kit. The raw public data were reprocessed by TCRdb itself: fastp quality trimming at Q25, MiXCR clonotype calling, in-frame beta chains only. CDR3 protein duplicates are merged, each entry listing the most common genes and DNA. For this sample there are nearly 110,000 distinct CDR3 sequences; about 16% appear just once. Clones ranked in the top ten supply 42% of the sample. The sample was blood. The receptors shown here come from a woman aged 50 to 60 with Graves' hyperthyroidism.

This clonotype was seen repeatedly, ten times or more. The rearrangement links TRBV2 to TRBJ2-1, with D possibly being TRBD2 (6 bases). Germline V gene sequence: CDR1 SNHLY, CDR2 FYNNEI. This CDR3 is 13 amino acids long. V lost 7 bases and J lost 6, with 13 bases in between. The chain's CDR3 is CASTGTSLNEQFF. The CDR3 nucleotides are TGTGCCAGCACTGGGACTTCCCTCAATGAGCAGTTCTTC.

Comment on this clonotype: Its ends do not fully match the called genes, so a read error is possible. The V and J genes are TRBV6-1 and TRBJ1-1; D remains unclear. The CDR3 length is 14 residues. Germline CDR1 is MNHNS and CDR2 is SASEGT. CDR3: CASTPTLSNPEAFF. DNA of the CDR3: TGTGCCAGCACCCCGACCCTGTCGAACCCTGAAGCTTTCTTT.

This clonotype was recorded at least ten times. The rearrangement uses TRBV10-3 and TRBJ2-2, with D perhaps TRBD1 (5 bases). This CDR3 is 13 amino acids long. Germline V lookup: CDR1 ENHRY, CDR2 SYGVKD. The V end lost 10 bases, the J end lost 0 bases, and 9 bases lay between the germline ends. The DNA of the CDR3 is TGTGCCAGCGCAGGGACGAACACCGGGGAGCTGTTTTTT. It encodes CASAGTNTGELFF.

This clonotype has ten or more counts. The chain employs TRBV5-1 and TRBJ2-1; 10 positions agree with TRBD2. V gave up 4 bases and J gave up 1 base; unmatched junction bases: 8. This CDR3 region has 17 residues. Germline CDR1 and CDR2: SGHRS and YFSETQ. Here the CDR3 DNA reads TGCGCCAGCAGCATAGGACTAGCGGAACTATCCTACAATGAGCAGTTCTTC. It codes for CASSIGLAELSYNEQFF.

The gene calls are TRBV7-9 and TRBJ2-7; 13 bases line up with TRBD2. The CDR3 spans 15 residues. Germline V gene data show CDR1 as SEHNR and CDR2 as FQNEAQ (reference sequence). V lost 5 bases and J lost 5; bases outside the gene matches: 6. The CDR3 reads CASSRGLAGAHEQYF. The CDR3 DNA sequence: TGTGCCAGCAGCCGCGGACTAGCGGGAGCGCACGAGCAGTACTTC.

This clonotype was found many times. This chain connects TRBV24-1 to TRBJ2-1; 12 bases are shared with TRBD2. The CDR3 consists of 17 residues. V shed 8 bases and J 4 bases; nucleotides not matched to a gene: 11. CDR1 and CDR2 from the germline V gene are KGHDR and SFDVKD. CDR3 protein: CATTSGALAGGYNEQFF. CDR3 nucleotide sequence: TGTGCCACCACCTCAGGGGCGCTAGCGGGAGGGTACAATGAGCAGTTCTTC.

This clonotype has a count of ten or more. This chain uses TRBV28 with TRBJ2-1, with 7 bases fitting TRBD2. Losses at the gene ends were 6 bases for V and 12 bases for J; bases not matched to a gene: 11. This CDR3 region has 13 residues. Germline V lookup: CDR1 MDHEN, CDR2 SYDVKM. The CDR3, as DNA: TGTGCCAGCAGCCATGACAAGCGGGGTTTGCAGTTCTTC. The encoded protein is CASSHDKRGLQFF.

This clonotype came up many times. This chain uses TRBV29-1 with TRBJ2-3; 10 bases align to TRBD2. V gave up 7 bases and J gave up 5 bases; unmatched junction bases: 12. Germline-derived CDR1 and CDR2 are SQVTM and ANQGSEA. This CDR3 is built from 15 residues. Here the CDR3 reads CSAPGLAGDGDTQYF. CDR3 DNA sequence: TGCAGCGCCCCCGGGCTAGCGGGAGACGGAGATACGCAGTATTTT.

This clonotype occurred many times. This chain links TRBV28 with TRBJ2-3, with D maybe TRBD2 (7 bases). This CDR3 has 12 residues. Trimming shortened V by 4 bases and J by 8 bases, and 10 bases separated the two germline ends. CDR1 is MDHEN and CDR2 is SYDVKM in the germline V gene. CDR3 coding DNA: TGTGCCAGCAGTTGGGGGGGGGCTACGCAGTATTTT. This translates into CASSWGGATQYF.

This clonotype was counted at least ten times. This chain joins TRBV27 and TRBJ2-3; D is undetermined. The CDR3 spans 13 residues. The V gene lost 5 bases and the J gene lost 5 bases, with 11 bases spanning the gap. Germline V CDR1 and CDR2: MNHEY, SMNVEV (reference sequence). In nucleotides, the CDR3 is TGTGCCAGCAGTGACGCGGTGGTAGATACGCAGTATTTT. It translates to CASSDAVVDTQYF.

V and J are TRBV12-3 or TRBV12-4 and TRBJ2-3; 10 bases agree with TRBD2. This CDR3 has 15 residues. After removal of 3 bases from V and 5 bases from J, the junction contained 5 bases not matched to a gene. The CDR3 DNA reads as TGTGCCAGCAGTTTGACTAGCGGGTACCAAGATACGCAGTATTTT. Protein product: CASSLTSGYQDTQYF.

The sample holds many counts of this clonotype. The chain combines TRBV5-1 with TRBJ2-3; TRBD1 agrees at 10 bases. The germline CDR1 and CDR2 sequences are SGHRS and YFSETQ. The V segment lost 4 bases and the J segment 0 bases; nucleotides outside the gene matches: 14. This CDR3 spans 19 amino acids. The CDR3 nucleotides are TGCGCCAGCAGCACAAGAGGACAGGGGGATTTACCTAGCACAGATACGCAGTATTTT. Its protein product is CASSTRGQGDLPSTDTQYF.

The sample holds many counts of this clonotype. The J gene is TRBJ1-1, the V gene TRBV19; the match to TRBD1 covers 7 bases. Germline CDR1 reads LNHDA; CDR2 reads SQIVND (reference sequence). The CDR3 is made up of 18 amino acids. V trimming: 4 bases; J trimming: 1 base; junction bases outside the gene matches: 15. The CDR3 DNA reads as TGTGCCAGTAGTAGTTGGAGTGTCCGACAGGGATCGAACACTGAAGCTTTCTTT. Translating gives CASSSWSVRQGSNTEAFF. The full variable domain, rest sourced from reference TRBV19 and TRBJ1-1, is DGGITQSPKYLFRKEGQNVTLSCEQNLNHDAMYWYRQDPGQGLRLIYYSQIVNDFQKGDIAEGYSVSREKKESFPLTVTSAQKNPTAFYLCASSSWSVRQGSNTEAFFGQGTRLTVV.

In its sample, this clonotype was seen many times. The J gene is TRBJ2-3, the V gene TRBV11-2; TRBD1 matches at 8 bases. V lost 1 base to trimming and J lost 6 bases; unmatched junction nucleotides: 3. This CDR3 comprises 14 residues. Looked up from germline, CDR1 is SGHAT and CDR2 is FQNNGV. Here the CDR3 DNA reads TGTGCCAGCAGCTTAGGGACAGGGACGGATACGCAGTATTTT. Amino acids: CASSLGTGTDTQYF.

J is TRBJ2-2 and V is TRBV19; 7 bases agree with TRBD2. Trimming took 4 bases from V and 1 from J; bases not matched to a gene: 3. The CDR3 spans 15 residues. Looked up from germline, CDR1 is LNHDA and CDR2 is SQIVND (reference sequence). The CDR3 DNA reads as TGTGCCAGTAGTACGGCTAGCGGGAACACCGGGGAGCTGTTTTTT. It codes for CASSTASGNTGELFF. Full variable domain (outside the CDR3, taken from reference TRBV19 and TRBJ2-2): DGGITQSPKYLFRKEGQNVTLSCEQNLNHDAMYWYRQDPGQGLRLIYYSQIVNDFQKGDIAEGYSVSREKKESFPLTVTSAQKNPTAFYLCASSTASGNTGELFFGEGSRLTVL.

There are many counts of this clonotype. The chain combines TRBV12-3 or TRBV12-4 with TRBJ2-5; TRBD2 aligns across 14 bases. The V gene end was trimmed by 4 bases and the J gene end by 5 bases; junction bases not matched to a gene: 12. The CDR3 consists of 18 residues. In DNA form, the CDR3 reads TGTGCCAGCAGTTCGTGGACTAGCGGGAGGAGGGGTGACGAGACCCAGTACTTC. Protein: CASSSWTSGRRGDETQYF.

In the case of this clonotype: Given a much more abundant clone one base away, this may be a read error. The chain combines TRBV20-1 with TRBJ2-5; 9 nucleotides line up with TRBD1. In germline, CDR1 is DFQATT, CDR2 SNEGSKA (reference sequence). The CDR3 has 13 residues. CDR3 DNA sequence: TGCAGGATGGGACAGGGTATACGAGAGACCCAGTACTTC. Residues: CRMGQGIRETQYF.

This clonotype was counted many times. The chain combines TRBV2 with TRBJ1-4, with TRBD1 identical over 8 bases. Losses at the gene ends were 5 bases for V and 0 bases for J; bases not matched to a gene: 8. The CDR3 totals 17 residues. The germline gives CDR1 SNHLY, CDR2 FYNNEI. The CDR3 nucleotides read TGTGCCAGCAGTTTCGACAGGGGCCATGCAACTAATGAAAAACTGTTTTTT. Translation: CASSFDRGHATNEKLFF.